The entry below describes one T cell receptor beta chain. What it binds is unknown. A junction boundary mismatches the germline segment, possibly from a read error. TCRdb re-derived calls from the reads in MiXCR, one entry per CDR3 protein. Of around 750,000 distinct CDR3 sequences in the sample, roughly 33% were seen once. The sample is drawn from a study of T cell repertoires in cytomegalovirus infection. This CDR3 is 15 amino acids long. Germline lookup yields CDR1 LGHNA and CDR2 YNFKEQ. Broader study findings: Carriers of CMV plus the relevant HLA were identified by cumulative public TCR beta family frequency.

The TCR originated in a human donor in good health (CMV status not recorded). Some clones in this sample may be carry-over from other donors' samples. The chain recombines TRBV4-2 with TRBJ2-1, with TRBD2 identical over 8 bases. Sequencing was performed on cultured CD8+ T cells from PBMCs, taken from culture after CMV antigen stimulation. The chain's CDR3 is CANSRAGAIYNEQFF. CDR3 nucleotide sequence: TGTGCCAACAGCCGAGCGGGGGCAATATACAATGAGCAGTTCTTC.